This T cell receptor beta chain was recorded in a study of blood T cell repertoires in COVID-19. Original analysis: Amplification of reference gene primers provided the estimated nucleated cell counts. This table comes from immunoSEQ multiplex PCR, and its TCRdb copy is limited to in-frame clones, with some not included. V, J and clone size are taken as reported in that table, and D and trimming were inferred from the DNA itself. The sample lists some 170,000 clones; around 83% were seen once. All enrollees were about 18 to 100 years old and from roughly 22 US areas. Participants' reported clinical history set cohort assignment. Per germline, CDR1 KGHSH and CDR2 LQKENI. This CDR3 region has 16 residues. Trimming stripped 3 bases from V and 4 bases from J, with 13 bases between.

The material sequenced was PBMCs or T cells enriched from blood (not recorded which). The rearrangement uses TRBV18 and TRBJ2-6, with D possibly being TRBD2 (5 bases). This sequence was found in a man over 45 who had recovered from COVID-19. DNA of the CDR3: TGTGCCAGCTCACCTATCGGGGATTCAGGGGCCAACGTCCTGACTTTC. Its protein is CASSPIGDSGANVLTF. Complete variable domain (other parts from reference TRBV18 and TRBJ2-6): NAGVMQNPRHLVRRRGQEARLRCSPMKGHSHVYWYRQLPEEGLKFMVYLQKENIIDESGMPKERFSAEFPKEGPSILRIQQVVRGDSAAYFCASSPIGDSGANVLTFGAGSRLTVL.